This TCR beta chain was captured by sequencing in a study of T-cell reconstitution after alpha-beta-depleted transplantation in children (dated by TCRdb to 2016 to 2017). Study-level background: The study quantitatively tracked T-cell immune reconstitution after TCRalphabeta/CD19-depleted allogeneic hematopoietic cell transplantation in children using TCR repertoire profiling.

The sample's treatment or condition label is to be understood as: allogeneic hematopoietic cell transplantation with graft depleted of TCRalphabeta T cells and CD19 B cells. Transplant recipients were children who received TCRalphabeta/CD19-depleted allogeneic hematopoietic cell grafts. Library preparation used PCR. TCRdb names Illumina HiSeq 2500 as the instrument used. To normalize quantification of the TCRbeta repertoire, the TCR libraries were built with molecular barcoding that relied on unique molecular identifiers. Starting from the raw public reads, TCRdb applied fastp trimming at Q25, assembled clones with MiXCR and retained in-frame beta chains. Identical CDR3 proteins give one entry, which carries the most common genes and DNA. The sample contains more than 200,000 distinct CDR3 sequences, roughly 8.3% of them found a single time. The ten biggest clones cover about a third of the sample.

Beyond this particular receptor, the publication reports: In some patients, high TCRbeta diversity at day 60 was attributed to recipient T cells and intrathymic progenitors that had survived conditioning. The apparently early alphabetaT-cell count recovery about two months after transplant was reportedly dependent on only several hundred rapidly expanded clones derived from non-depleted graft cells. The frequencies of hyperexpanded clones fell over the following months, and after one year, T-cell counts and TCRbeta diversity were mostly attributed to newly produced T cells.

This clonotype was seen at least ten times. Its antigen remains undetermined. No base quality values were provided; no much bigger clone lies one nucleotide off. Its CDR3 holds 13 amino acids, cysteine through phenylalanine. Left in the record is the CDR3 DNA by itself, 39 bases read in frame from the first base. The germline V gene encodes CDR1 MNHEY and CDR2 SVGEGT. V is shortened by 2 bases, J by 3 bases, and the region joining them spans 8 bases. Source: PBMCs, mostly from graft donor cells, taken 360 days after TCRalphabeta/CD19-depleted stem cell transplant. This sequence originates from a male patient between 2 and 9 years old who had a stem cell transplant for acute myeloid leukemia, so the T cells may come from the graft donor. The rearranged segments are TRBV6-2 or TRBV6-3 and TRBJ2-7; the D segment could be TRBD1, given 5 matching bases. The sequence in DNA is TGTGCCAGCAGTTACGACAGAGTCTACGAGCAGTACTTC. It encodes CASSYDRVYEQYF.